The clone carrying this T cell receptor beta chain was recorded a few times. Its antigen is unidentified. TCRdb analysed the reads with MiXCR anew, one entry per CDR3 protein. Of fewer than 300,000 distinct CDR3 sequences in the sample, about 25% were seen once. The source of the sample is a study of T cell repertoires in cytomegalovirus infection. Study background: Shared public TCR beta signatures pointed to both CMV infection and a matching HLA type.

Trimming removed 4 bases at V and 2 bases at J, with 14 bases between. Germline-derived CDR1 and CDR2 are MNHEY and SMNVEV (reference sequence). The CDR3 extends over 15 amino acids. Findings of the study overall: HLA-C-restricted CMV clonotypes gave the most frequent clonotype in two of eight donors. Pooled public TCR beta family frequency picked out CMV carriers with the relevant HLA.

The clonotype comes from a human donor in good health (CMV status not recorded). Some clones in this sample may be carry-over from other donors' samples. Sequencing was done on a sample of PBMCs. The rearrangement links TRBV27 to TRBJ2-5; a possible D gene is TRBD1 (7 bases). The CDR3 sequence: CASSSGRGDQETQYF. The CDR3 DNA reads TGTGCCAGCAGTTCTGGCAGGGGGGATCAAGAGACCCAGTACTTC.